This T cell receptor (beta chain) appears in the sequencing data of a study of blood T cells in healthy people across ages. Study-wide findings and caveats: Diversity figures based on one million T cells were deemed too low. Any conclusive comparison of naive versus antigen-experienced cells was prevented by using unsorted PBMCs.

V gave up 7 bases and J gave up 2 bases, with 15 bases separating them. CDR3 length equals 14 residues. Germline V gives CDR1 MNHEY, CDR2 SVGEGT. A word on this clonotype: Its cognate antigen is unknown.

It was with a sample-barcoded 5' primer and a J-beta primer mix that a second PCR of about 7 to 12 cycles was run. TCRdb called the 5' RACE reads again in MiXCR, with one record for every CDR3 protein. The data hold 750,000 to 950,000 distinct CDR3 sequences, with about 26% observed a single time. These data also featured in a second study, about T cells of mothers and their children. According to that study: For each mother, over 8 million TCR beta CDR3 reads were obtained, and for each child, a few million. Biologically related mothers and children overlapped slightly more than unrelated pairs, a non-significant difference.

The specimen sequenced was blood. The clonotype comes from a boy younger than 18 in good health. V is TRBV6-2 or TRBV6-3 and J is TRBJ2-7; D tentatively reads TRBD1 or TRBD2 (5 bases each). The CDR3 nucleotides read TGTGCCAGCATCCCATCGGGGCGGGCCTACGAGCAGTACTTC. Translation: CASIPSGRAYEQYF.